This entry lists 25 T cell receptor beta chains sequenced from one sample in a study of shared clonotypes between healthy human individuals. Here immunoSEQ multiplex PCR was the method, and the copy in TCRdb shows in-frame clones only, minus some. The sample lists roughly 1 million clones; 78% were seen once. Sample: memory CD4+ T cells from PBMCs. Subset defined: CD45RA-negative fraction. These receptors all stem from a young man in good health. Some clones in this sample may be carry-over from other donors' samples.

The chain recombines TRBV18 with TRBJ2-4; 7 bases match TRBD1. The CDR3 spans 13 residues. Germline V gives CDR1 KGHSH, CDR2 LQKENI. Trimming cost V 3 bases and J 8 bases; bases outside gene matches: 4. DNA of the CDR3: TGTGCCAGCTCACCGACAGGGACGGACATTCAGTACTTC. Translating gives CASSPTGTDIQYF.

CDR3 in amino acids: CASSHGEGEAFF. The CDR3 region has the DNA TGTGCCAGTAGTCATGGGGAGGGTGAAGCTTTCTTT. The rearrangement joins TRBV19 to TRBJ1-1; the D is unclear. The CDR3 contains 12 residues. Germline-derived CDR1 and CDR2 are LNHDA and SQIVND (reference sequence). Trimming left V 5 bases short and J 7 bases short, with 11 bases between.

This clone was seen a handful of times. This sequence joins TRBV4-1 and TRBJ2-2; D is possibly TRBD2 (5 bases). Germline V lookup: CDR1 MGHRA, CDR2 YSYEKL. V was pared by 4 bases and J by 8 bases, with 20 bases between. This CDR3 comprises 16 residues. CDR3: CASSRKASEGGGELFF. As DNA, the CDR3 is TGCGCCAGCAGCCGGAAGGCTAGTGAGGGCGGGGGGGAGCTGTTTTTT.

This clone was detected only once. The chain couples TRBV19 to TRBJ2-1; D remains unclear. The CDR3 spans 13 residues. Germline V CDR1 and CDR2: LNHDA, SQIVND (reference sequence). Trimming removed 1 base from V and 4 bases from J, with 5 bases in between. CDR3 coding DNA: TGTGCCAGTAGTATAGGGATTTACAATGAGCAGTTCTTC. This sequence encodes CASSIGIYNEQFF.

The chain carries TRBV7-3 and TRBJ2-5; 14 nucleotides line up with TRBD2. In germline, CDR1 is SGHTA, CDR2 FQGTGA. CDR3 length equals 18 residues. V dropped 0 bases and J dropped 2; count of bases not matched to a gene: 5. The CDR3 DNA follows: TGTGCCAGCAGCTTAACGGGGACTAGCGGGAGCGGGCAAGAGACCCAGTACTTC. It encodes CASSLTGTSGSGQETQYF. The variable domain in full, with the rest retrieved from reference TRBV7-3 and TRBJ2-5, is GAGVSQTPSNKVTEKGKYVELRCDPISGHTALYWYRQSLGQGPEFLIYFQGTGAADDSGLPNDRFFAVRPEGSVSTLKIQRTERGDSAVYLCASSLTGTSGSGQETQYFGPGTRLLVL.

The gene calls are TRBV5-1 and TRBJ2-1; unclear D gene. The CDR3 has 13 residues. In germline, CDR1 is SGHRS, CDR2 YFSETQ. V was cut by 0 bases and J by 7 bases, with 8 bases left in between. CDR3 sequence reads: CASSLGSRNEQFF. CDR3 DNA sequence: TGCGCCAGCAGCTTGGGGTCCCGGAATGAGCAGTTCTTC.

The chain is built from TRBV7-2 and TRBJ2-6, with D possibly being TRBD1 or TRBD2 (6 bases each). This CDR3 contains 16 residues. The V gene lost 8 bases and the J gene lost 2 bases, with 16 bases spanning the gap. CDR1 and CDR2 from the germline V gene are SGHTA and FQGNSA. The CDR3 bases are TGTGCCAGCGGCATGTGGGGGGCGGCTGGGGCCAACGTCCTGACTTTC. Protein product: CASGMWGAAGANVLTF. Using reference TRBV7-2 and TRBJ2-6 for the parts outside the CDR3, the full variable domain is GAGVSQSPSNKVTEKGKDVELRCDPISGHTALYWYRQSLGQGLEFLIYFQGNSAPDKSGLPSDRFSAERTGGSVSTLTIQRTQQEDSAVYLCASGMWGAAGANVLTFGAGSRLTVL.

The chain joins TRBV28 to TRBJ1-5, with D maybe TRBD1 (6 bases). Germline assignment: CDR1 MDHEN and CDR2 SYDVKM. V was trimmed by 10 bases and J by 1 base, leaving 11 bases between them. The CDR3 runs to 13 residues. CDR3 sequence (DNA): TGTGCCATACAGGGTGTAAGCAATCAGCCCCAGCATTTT. It specifies CAIQGVSNQPQHF.

This clone has at least ten counts. The sample has other DNA sequences that encode this CDR3 too. CDR3 amino acids: CASSVDYYEQYF. For the CDR3, the DNA is TGTGCCAGCAGTGTAGACTACTACGAGCAGTACTTC. The gene calls are TRBV2 and TRBJ2-7, with a possible D match to TRBD2 (5 bases). V lost 4 bases, J lost 3 bases, and 7 bases lay in between. The CDR3 runs 12 residues. CDR1 is SNHLY and CDR2 is FYNNEI in the germline V gene. Together with reference TRBV2 and TRBJ2-7, the CDR3 gives the full variable domain: EPEVTQTPSHQVTQMGQEVILRCVPISNHLYFYWYRQILGQKVEFLVSFYNNEISEKSEIFDDQFSVERPDGSNFTLKIRSTKLEDSAMYFCASSVDYYEQYFGPGTRLTVT.

This sequence joins TRBV5-1 and TRBJ2-1, with D possibly TRBD2 on 5 matching bases. The CDR3 has 13 residues. Trimming removed 1 base from V and 7 bases from J, with 9 bases in between. CDR1 SGHRS and CDR2 YFSETQ come from the germline V gene. CDR3 DNA: TGCGCCAGCAGCTTGTCTCGGGGAAATGAGCAGTTCTTC. Protein: CASSLSRGNEQFF.

The J gene is TRBJ1-5, the V gene TRBV28; D not certain. V was cut by 7 bases and J by 4 bases, with 20 bases left in between. Germline CDR1 MDHEN, CDR2 SYDVKM. The CDR3 is made up of 16 amino acids. The CDR3 here is CASNPRRPGMNQPQHF. CDR3 nucleotides: TGTGCCAGCAACCCAAGGAGGCCGGGGATGAATCAGCCCCAGCATTTT.

This clone was counted at least ten times. V and J are TRBV5-1 and TRBJ1-2; tentatively, D is TRBD1 (5 bases). Germline V gives CDR1 SGHRS, CDR2 YFSETQ. The CDR3 runs to 13 residues. Between the trimmed V and J ends, which lost 0 bases and 8 bases, there was a span of 11 bases. CDR3 nucleotides: TGCGCCAGCAGCTTGGTGGTGGGGGACGGCTACACCTTC. Amino acid sequence: CASSLVVGDGYTF.

This chain's CDR3 is CASSLESDQPQHF. CDR3 in DNA: TGTGCCAGCAGCTTAGAGTCGGATCAGCCCCAGCATTTT. The V and J genes are TRBV7-8 and TRBJ1-5; D call uncertain. The CDR3 extends over 13 amino acids. Germline CDR1 reads SGHVS; CDR2 reads FQNEAQ. V was shortened by 1 base and J by 5 bases, with 6 bases between the two germline ends.

This chain connects TRBV28 to TRBJ2-7; 10 bases line up with TRBD2. V dropped 8 bases and J dropped 4; count of bases not matched to a gene: 14. This CDR3 is built from 16 residues. From germline, CDR1 is MDHEN and CDR2 SYDVKM. CDR3 bases: TGTGCCAGCTCACCTCGACCGGGACTAGCGCTTTACGAGCAGTACTTC. Protein sequence: CASSPRPGLALYEQYF. Drawing the rest from reference TRBV28 and TRBJ2-7, the complete variable domain is DVKVTQSSRYLVKRTGEKVFLECVQDMDHENMFWYRQDPGLGLRLIYFSYDVKMKEKGDIPEGYSVSREKKERFSLILESASTNQTSMYLCASSPRPGLALYEQYFGPGTRLTVT.

J is TRBJ2-2 and V is TRBV7-9; perhaps TRBD2 as D (6 bases). V lost 5 bases and J 5 bases, leaving 15 bases between the germline ends. Germline assignment: CDR1 SEHNR and CDR2 FQNEAQ (reference sequence). This CDR3 region has 15 residues. CDR3 loop: CASSRDLAGTGELFF. The CDR3 region has the DNA TGTGCCAGCAGCCGAGACTTGGCGGGGACCGGGGAGCTGTTTTTT.

This clone has just a few counts. The chain links TRBV6-5 to TRBJ1-1; 9 positions agree with TRBD1. Germline V gene data show CDR1 as MNHEY and CDR2 as SVGAGI. Losses at the gene ends were 2 bases for V and 12 bases for J; bases not matched to a gene: 7. The CDR3 is 13 residues long. This chain's CDR3 is CASSYPGTGPSFF. For the CDR3, the DNA is TGTGCCAGCAGTTACCCCGGGACAGGGCCGTCTTTCTTT.

V gene TRBV7-6 combines with J gene TRBJ2-2; D could derive from TRBD1 or TRBD2 (5 bases each). This CDR3 region has 16 residues. The V end was cut by 4 bases, the J end by 1 base, with 13 bases between. Germline CDR1 is SGHVS and CDR2 is FNYEAQ. CDR3 nucleotides: TGTGCCAGCAGCTCCCAGAGGGGCGGGAACACCGGGGAGCTGTTTTTT. Its protein product is CASSSQRGGNTGELFF.

The genes are TRBV6-5 and TRBJ2-1; TRBD2 matches 12 bases. J lost 15 bases, V lost 6 bases, and 12 bases had no gene match. Germline assignment: CDR1 MNHEY and CDR2 SVGAGI. CDR3 length: 14 amino acids. The CDR3 reads CASSRLAGEGATFF. The CDR3 bases are TGTGCCAGCAGCCGACTAGCGGGAGAGGGTGCGACGTTCTTC.

The V call is TRBV7-8, the J call TRBJ2-2; D might be TRBD1 (5 bases). V lost 6 bases and J lost 1, with 12 bases in between. Per germline, CDR1 SGHVS and CDR2 FQNEAQ. CDR3 length: 15 amino acids. The CDR3 protein is CASSFRAVNTGELFF. The DNA for the CDR3 is TGTGCCAGCAGTTTCAGGGCGGTGAACACCGGGGAGCTGTTTTTT.

The chain has TRBV28 and TRBJ2-3, with 9 bases matching TRBD2. The CDR3 covers 14 residues. Germline CDR1 MDHEN, CDR2 SYDVKM. With V trimmed by 6 bases and J by 6 bases, 7 bases remained unmatched. The CDR3 DNA reads as TGTGCCAGCAGCCGGGCGGGGGGGTACGATACGCAGTATTTT. Translation: CASSRAGGYDTQYF.

The chain links TRBV28 to TRBJ1-5, with D uncertain. Germline-derived CDR1 and CDR2 are MDHEN and SYDVKM. The CDR3 consists of 13 residues. V was trimmed by 8 bases and J by 7 bases, leaving 15 bases between them. The DNA of the CDR3 is TGTGCCAGCGCTTCCGAACTGGGACAGCCCCAGCATTTT. Translation: CASASELGQPQHF.

This rearrangement joins TRBV4-1 to TRBJ1-4; D gene unclear. The CDR3 is made up of 17 amino acids. CDR1 MGHRA and CDR2 YSYEKL come from the germline V gene. Deletions cut 0 bases from V and 5 bases from J, with 16 bases between. CDR3 protein: CASSQDREVSGNEKLFF. CDR3 nucleotides: TGCGCCAGCAGCCAAGATCGAGAAGTGAGCGGGAATGAAAAACTGTTTTTT.

The J gene is TRBJ1-1, the V gene TRBV28; D gene unclear. Germline CDR1 is MDHEN and CDR2 is SYDVKM. The CDR3 loop spans 13 amino acids. The V end was cut by 8 bases, the J end by 2 bases, with 12 bases between. The CDR3 here is CASRVGGNTEAFF. CDR3 sequence (DNA): TGTGCCAGCCGGGTCGGCGGTAACACTGAAGCTTTCTTT.

The chain couples TRBV11-2 to TRBJ2-3; TRBD2 aligns across 10 bases. CDR1 SGHAT and CDR2 FQNNGV come from the germline V gene. This CDR3 is built from 17 residues. The V gene end was trimmed by 1 base and the J gene end by 2 bases; junction bases not matched to a gene: 6. The CDR3 spells CASSLGNSGRTTDTQYF. The DNA for the CDR3 is TGTGCCAGCAGCTTAGGGAATAGCGGGAGGACCACAGATACGCAGTATTTT.

The table lists this clone with a few counts. The chain's CDR3 is CASRGEKLFF. Here the CDR3 DNA reads TGTGCCAGCAGAGGTGAAAAACTGTTTTTT. The chain recombines TRBV6-4 with TRBJ1-4; D is unresolved. Per germline, CDR1 MRHNA and CDR2 SNTAGT. Trimming took 6 bases from V and 7 from J, leaving 3 bases between them. CDR3 size: 10 residues.